What follows are 16 T cell receptor beta chains derived from one specimen sequenced in a study of shared clonotypes between healthy human individuals (dated by TCRdb to the early 2020s). Libraries were prepared through the immunoSEQ multiplex PCR assay. TCRdb provides this immuneACCESS table in a form limited to in-frame rearrangements. Some clones are lacking; in checked studies, under half of them reflect an unresolved V gene, and why the rest are absent is not known. Recorded for this sample are about 640,000 clones; around 72% of them occurred a single time. The top ten constitute around 1.8% of the sample. The sequenced sample was memory CD4+ T cells sorted from blood. The cell subset or site tag for this specimen amounts to: CD45RA-negative fraction. The receptors derive from a woman aged 25 to 39 in good health.

This chain uses TRBV28 with TRBJ2-7, with D unresolved. The CDR3 is 13 amino acids. The ends were cut back, 3 bases at V and 2 bases at J, with 8 bases in the middle. CDR1 and CDR2 (germline): MDHEN, SYDVKM. This chain's CDR3 is CASSFGSAYEQYF. The CDR3 bases are TGTGCCAGCAGTTTTGGGTCTGCCTACGAGCAGTACTTC.

The V and J genes are TRBV11-2 and TRBJ2-5; TRBD2 matches at 12 bases. CDR3 size: 16 residues. Germline loops: CDR1 SGHAT, CDR2 FQNNGV. With 3 bases clipped from V and 4 bases from J, the junction kept 6 bases outside the gene matches. CDR3 coding DNA: TGTGCCAGCAGCTTGGGGACTAGCGGGTTGTTAGAGACCCAGTACTTC. This sequence encodes CASSLGTSGLLETQYF.

This clone was found a few times. The rearrangement links TRBV5-1 to TRBJ2-1; 13 bases line up with TRBD2. This CDR3 has 17 amino acids. Germline trimming cut 3 bases from V and 13 bases from J; bases unmatched to any gene: 16. Germline assignment: CDR1 SGHRS and CDR2 YFSETQ. The CDR3 sequence is CASSSNTGTSGNKHQFF. The CDR3 nucleotides are TGCGCCAGCAGCTCGAACACGGGGACTAGCGGGAACAAACACCAGTTCTTC.

This clone has a handful of counts. This chain joins TRBV28 and TRBJ1-2; D unclear. The CDR3 runs 12 residues. With 4 bases removed from V and 9 bases from J, the gap between germline ends came to 12 bases. Germline values: CDR1 MDHEN, CDR2 SYDVKM. The CDR3 reads CASSSSFVSYTF. The CDR3 DNA follows: TGTGCCAGCAGTTCCTCCTTCGTTAGCTACACCTTC.

The V gene is TRBV4-1, the J gene TRBJ2-4; 7 bases align to TRBD2. Germline values: CDR1 MGHRA, CDR2 YSYEKL. V lost 0 bases, J lost 0 bases, and 11 bases stayed unmatched. This CDR3 has 19 amino acids. The CDR3 here is CASSQDLGGGKLAKNIQYF. In DNA, the CDR3 is TGCGCCAGCAGCCAAGATTTGGGGGGAGGGAAACTAGCCAAAAACATTCAGTACTTC.

This clone turned up a few times. The CDR3 bases are TGTGCCAGCACCCCGACTCACCGTGGGGGCTACACCTTC. Protein sequence: CASTPTHRGGYTF. This sequence joins TRBV5-8 and TRBJ1-2; no reliable D call. This CDR3 region has 13 residues. Trimming shortened V by 6 bases and J by 8 bases, and 17 bases separated the two germline ends. CDR1 SGHTS and CDR2 YDEGEE come from the germline V gene.

V usage is TRBV6-1 and J usage is TRBJ1-5, with D unclear. With 3 bases removed from V and 2 bases from J, the gap between germline ends came to 11 bases. Germline V gene sequence: CDR1 MNHNS, CDR2 SASEGT. The length of the CDR3 is 15 residues. This chain's CDR3 is CASSEQFIGNQPQHF. CDR3 nucleotide sequence: TGTGCCAGCAGTGAGCAATTTATTGGCAATCAGCCCCAGCATTTT.

At least ten counts were recorded for this clone. This chain links TRBV19 with TRBJ2-5; 8 bases fit TRBD1. This CDR3 has 15 amino acids. Germline trimming cut 4 bases from V and 7 bases from J; bases unmatched to any gene: 11. The germline gives CDR1 LNHDA, CDR2 SQIVND (reference sequence). The CDR3 protein is CASSSESGGRGTQYF. CDR3 DNA: TGTGCCAGTAGTAGTGAGTCAGGGGGCCGTGGGACCCAGTACTTC.

This sequence joins TRBV4-1 and TRBJ1-1; D is unresolved. Trimming left V 3 bases short and J 6 bases short, with 11 bases between. The germline CDR1 and CDR2 sequences are MGHRA and YSYEKL. This CDR3 is 13 amino acids long. The CDR3 region has the DNA TGCGCCAGCAGCCACGTGGATAGCTCTGAAGCTTTCTTT. Its protein product is CASSHVDSSEAFF.

This rearrangement joins TRBV4-2 to TRBJ2-2; possibly TRBD2 for D (5 bases). V shed 0 bases and J shed 7 bases, with 12 bases lying between them. Germline V CDR1 and CDR2: LGHNA, YNFKEQ. The CDR3 is 15 amino acids. CDR3 in amino acids: CASSQELAKNGELFF. In DNA form, the CDR3 reads TGTGCCAGCAGCCAAGAATTAGCGAAGAACGGGGAGCTGTTTTTT.

The rearrangement links TRBV29-1 to TRBJ2-5, with D possibly being TRBD2 (6 bases). Matching the DNA end better, TRBJ2-7 makes the J call doubtful. The CDR3 sequence is 12 residues long. Germline loops: CDR1 SQVTM, CDR2 ANQGSEA. The CDR3 loop reads CSGGDSSYEQYF. CDR3 DNA: TGCAGCGGGGGGGACTCATCCTACGAGCAGTACTTC.

V is TRBV28 and J is TRBJ2-7, with 10 bases matching TRBD1. The germline V gene encodes CDR1 MDHEN and CDR2 SYDVKM. V lost 1 base, J lost 6 bases, and 6 bases stayed unmatched. This CDR3 is 15 amino acids long. The CDR3 nucleotides are TGTGCCAGCAGTTTATCGACAGGGGGCAAAGTCGAGCAGTACTTC. This sequence encodes CASSLSTGGKVEQYF.

The genes are TRBV7-6 and TRBJ2-5, with D unclear. Trimming took off 5 bases at V and 5 bases at J, with 12 bases between the two ends. The V gene's germline CDR1 is SGHVS and CDR2 FNYEAQ. The CDR3 is 13 amino acids. The CDR3 loop is CASSPTPGETQYF. The DNA for the CDR3 is TGTGCCAGCAGCCCGACCCCCGGGGAGACCCAGTACTTC. The full variable domain, its missing parts supplied by reference TRBV7-6 and TRBJ2-5, is GAGVSQSPRYKVTKRGQDVALRCDPISGHVSLYWYRQALGQGPEFLTYFNYEAQQDKSGLPNDRFSAERPEGSISTLTIQRTEQRDSAMYRCASSPTPGETQYFGPGTRLLVL.

This chain connects TRBV7-9 to TRBJ2-5; 7 bases map to TRBD1. The CDR3 is made up of 13 amino acids. CDR1 and CDR2 from the germline V gene are SEHNR and FQNEAQ (reference sequence). V was pared by 5 bases and J by 5 bases, with 5 bases of the junction left unmatched. This chain's CDR3 is CASSPDRRETQYF. The CDR3 DNA follows: TGTGCCAGCAGCCCGGACAGGAGGGAGACCCAGTACTTC. The full variable domain, rest sourced from reference TRBV7-9 and TRBJ2-5, is DTGVSQNPRHKITKRGQNVTFRCDPISEHNRLYWYRQTLGQGPEFLTYFQNEAQLEKSRLLSDRFSAERPKGSFSTLEIQRTEQGDSAMYLCASSPDRRETQYFGPGTRLLVL.

CDR3 sequence (DNA): TGTGCCAGCACGGCGCAGGGGGCACCAACCGGGGAGCTGTTTTTT. It translates to CASTAQGAPTGELFF. The chain recombines TRBV2 with TRBJ2-2; 8 bases are shared with TRBD1. From germline, CDR1 is SNHLY and CDR2 FYNNEI. The length of the CDR3 is 15 residues. Germline trimming cut 7 bases from V and 5 bases from J; bases unmatched to any gene: 9.

The rearrangement uses TRBV5-6 and TRBJ1-1; TRBD1 agrees at 7 bases. CDR1 is SGHDT, CDR2 YYEEEE, per germline. The V segment lost 7 bases and the J segment 2 bases; nucleotides outside the gene matches: 8. The CDR3 contains 14 residues. CDR3 nucleotide sequence: TGTGCCAGCGAACAGGGGTACCCTAACACTGAAGCTTTCTTT. It codes for CASEQGYPNTEAFF.